The next 20 T cell receptor beta chains were all read from a single sample in a study of shared clonotypes between healthy human individuals. The assay was immunoSEQ multiplex PCR, and TCRdb's table has in-frame clones only and misses some. This sample carries 650,000 to 800,000 clones, roughly nine tenths of them seen once, and the ten largest clones take 24%. In the naive CD8 group, cells lacked CD45RO and were positively selected for CCR7, so terminally differentiated effector memory CD45RA+ cells were left out. Sequenced input: naive CD8+ T cells sorted from blood. These receptor sequences come from a man aged 25-45 years in good health.

V usage is TRBV28 and J usage is TRBJ1-1; D is possibly TRBD1 (6 bases). CDR3 length: 15 residues. The germline V gene has CDR1 MDHEN and CDR2 SYDVKM. Trimming cost V 10 bases and J 0 bases, with 18 bases left between them. The CDR3 loop reads CATRQDERMNTEAFF. DNA of the CDR3: TGTGCCACCCGACAGGATGAACGGATGAACACTGAAGCTTTCTTT.

The chain recombines TRBV28 with TRBJ1-2; D perhaps matches TRBD1 (6 bases). V was shortened by 1 base and J by 7 bases, with 16 bases between the two germline ends. Germline V lookup: CDR1 MDHEN, CDR2 SYDVKM. This CDR3 is built from 15 residues. CDR3 residues: CASSLSKGGPVGYTF. The CDR3 DNA reads as TGTGCCAGCAGTTTATCCAAGGGGGGTCCGGTTGGCTACACCTTC.

This chain joins TRBV9 and TRBJ2-5; D is unresolved. CDR1 and CDR2 from the germline V gene are SGDLS and YYNGEE. This CDR3 region has 13 residues. Trimming removed 3 bases at V and 5 bases at J, with 11 bases between. The CDR3: CASSDNEIETQYF. The DNA of the CDR3 is TGTGCCAGCAGCGATAATGAAATTGAGACCCAGTACTTC.

The chain has TRBV29-1 and TRBJ2-7; tentatively, D is TRBD1 (5 bases). The CDR3 totals 12 residues. From germline, CDR1 is SQVTM and CDR2 ANQGSEA. V was pared by 1 base and J by 6 bases, with 10 bases between. In DNA form, the CDR3 reads TGCAGCGTTGAAGGTCACAGGAGCGAGCAGTACTTC. Protein product: CSVEGHRSEQYF.

V is TRBV5-1 and J is TRBJ2-3; D gene uncertain. The V end was cut by 0 bases, the J end by 4 bases, with 15 bases between. CDR1 is SGHRS and CDR2 is YFSETQ in the germline V gene. The CDR3 consists of 16 residues. CDR3 bases: TGCGCCAGCAGCTTGGAGGGCGTAATTTTATCAGATACGCAGTATTTT. Its translation: CASSLEGVILSDTQYF. The full variable domain, completed using reference TRBV5-1 and TRBJ2-3, is KAGVTQTPRYLIKTRGQQVTLSCSPISGHRSVSWYQQTPGQGLQFLFEYFSETQRNKGNFPGRFSGRQFSNSRSEMNVSTLELGDSALYLCASSLEGVILSDTQYFGPGTRLTVL.

To note about this clone: The sample has other DNA sequences that encode this CDR3 too. V and J are TRBV5-1 and TRBJ2-5; D gene unclear. This CDR3 contains 12 residues. The germline V gene encodes CDR1 SGHRS and CDR2 YFSETQ. Trimming removed 2 bases at V and 0 bases at J, with 2 bases between. The CDR3 DNA reads as TGCGCCAGCAGCTTAGACCAAGAGACCCAGTACTTC. Amino acids: CASSLDQETQYF.

This clone was seen just once. The CDR3 sequence is CASSPGVVGTDTQYF. The CDR3 bases are TGTGCCAGCAGCCCGGGGGTGGTTGGTACAGATACGCAGTATTTT. The V and J genes are TRBV9 and TRBJ2-3, with a tentative D call TRBD2 (6 bases). Per the germline V gene, CDR1 is SGDLS and CDR2 is YYNGEE. The CDR3 runs to 15 residues. V lost 4 bases to trimming and J lost 3 bases, with 15 bases between them.

The chain has TRBV5-1 and TRBJ2-1; no clear D. V was cut by 6 bases and J by 7 bases, with 17 bases left in between. CDR1 SGHRS and CDR2 YFSETQ come from the germline V gene. This CDR3 has 14 residues. The CDR3 region is CASIERIGSNEQFF. In DNA, the CDR3 is TGCGCCAGCATCGAGAGGATCGGGTCAAATGAGCAGTTCTTC.

Of note for this clone: The same CDR3 arises from other DNA sequences in this sample as well. V usage is TRBV7-9 and J usage is TRBJ2-7; D is unresolved. Deletions cut 5 bases from V and 0 bases from J, with 2 bases between. The germline gives CDR1 SEHNR, CDR2 FQNEAQ (reference sequence). This CDR3 contains 11 residues. DNA of the CDR3: TGTGCCAGCAGCACCTCCTACGAGCAGTACTTC. Its protein is CASSTSYEQYF.

The genes are TRBV6-5 and TRBJ2-2; D not resolved. Germline V gene lookup returns CDR1 MNHEY and CDR2 SVGAGI. This CDR3 comprises 14 residues. The ends were cut back, 8 bases at V and 2 bases at J, with 12 bases in the middle. The CDR3 loop reads CASSPGSNTGELFF. The CDR3 nucleotides read TGTGCCAGCTCTCCGGGCAGTAACACCGGGGAGCTGTTTTTT.

V usage is TRBV28 and J usage is TRBJ2-7; TRBD1 matches 7 bases. This CDR3 region has 16 residues. V was clipped by 5 bases and J by 2 bases; unmatched bases: 12. Per the germline V gene, CDR1 is MDHEN and CDR2 is SYDVKM. Here the CDR3 reads CASSRIPRTGAYEQYF. The CDR3 DNA sequence: TGTGCCAGCAGTCGCATACCTCGGACAGGAGCCTACGAGCAGTACTTC.

This sequence joins TRBV5-1 and TRBJ1-4; 7 nucleotides line up with TRBD1. This CDR3 is 11 amino acids long. V dropped 4 bases and J dropped 12; count of bases not matched to a gene: 3. The germline CDR1 and CDR2 sequences are SGHRS and YFSETQ. This CDR3 reads CASSARGELFF. DNA of the CDR3: TGCGCCAGCAGCGCCAGGGGGGAACTGTTTTTT.

The genes are TRBV29-1 and TRBJ1-2; D possibly corresponds to TRBD1 (6 bases). Germline lookup yields CDR1 SQVTM and CDR2 ANQGSEA. V gave up 3 bases and J gave up 4 bases, with 27 bases separating them. CDR3 length: 18 amino acids. The CDR3 bases are TGCAGCGTTGACCATTTACTAACTACAGGGCGCGGAGGCTATGGCTACACCTTC. Amino acid sequence: CSVDHLLTTGRGGYGYTF.

This sequence joins TRBV28 and TRBJ1-5; no definite D call. Trimming removed 6 bases from V and 5 bases from J, with 17 bases in between. The CDR3 has 15 residues. Germline values: CDR1 MDHEN, CDR2 SYDVKM. The CDR3: CASRTHLVQDQPQHF. Here the CDR3 DNA reads TGTGCCAGCAGGACCCATTTAGTCCAGGATCAGCCCCAGCATTTT.

Worth noting for this clone: This CDR3 is also generated by other DNA sequences in the sample. The chain joins TRBV15 to TRBJ2-7, with 10 bases lining up with TRBD2. The CDR3 is 15 amino acids. The V segment lost 1 base and the J segment 3 bases; nucleotides outside the gene matches: 3. Germline assignment: CDR1 LNHNV and CDR2 YYDKDF (reference sequence). CDR3 residues: CATSRGTSGVYEQYF. The CDR3 nucleotides are TGTGCCACCAGCAGAGGGACTAGCGGCGTCTACGAGCAGTACTTC.

The J gene is TRBJ2-3, the V gene TRBV15; possibly TRBD1 or TRBD2 for D (7 bases each). The CDR3 runs to 16 residues. Germline CDR1 is LNHNV and CDR2 is YYDKDF (reference sequence). Trimming took 5 bases from V and 2 from J, leaving 17 bases between them. The CDR3 nucleotides read TGTGCCACCAGCCCAAGGGGGCGGGGGAACACAGATACGCAGTATTTT. Translation gives CATSPRGRGNTDTQYF.

This chain joins TRBV27 and TRBJ2-7, with 7 bases fitting TRBD2. Germline V gene data show CDR1 as MNHEY and CDR2 as SMNVEV (reference sequence). This CDR3 has 14 amino acids. J gave up 4 bases and V 3 bases, and 6 bases lay outside the gene matches. As DNA, the CDR3 is TGTGCCAGCAGTTTGGCGCGGGAGACGTACGAGCAGTACTTC. The encoded protein is CASSLARETYEQYF.

This clone was picked up one time. The V gene is TRBV7-6, the J gene TRBJ2-4; either TRBD1 or TRBD2 may fit D (6 bases each). The germline V and J ends were trimmed by 5 bases and 5 bases, with 16 bases remaining between them. The CDR3 is 15 residues long. Per germline, CDR1 SGHVS and CDR2 FNYEAQ. The CDR3 DNA is TGTGCCAGCAGCAGGACCCCGGGGGCTCAAAACATTCAGTACTTC. It codes for CASSRTPGAQNIQYF.

This clone rates as medium-sized. The chain combines TRBV2 with TRBJ2-1, with D tentatively TRBD2 (5 bases). Between the trimmed V and J ends, which lost 7 bases and 4 bases, there was a span of 14 bases. CDR1 SNHLY and CDR2 FYNNEI come from the germline V gene. The CDR3 totals 14 residues. The CDR3 spells CASNPLVGYNEQFF. Here the CDR3 DNA reads TGTGCCAGCAACCCACTAGTGGGGTACAATGAGCAGTTCTTC. The full variable domain, with the rest looked up from reference TRBV2 and TRBJ2-1, is EPEVTQTPSHQVTQMGQEVILRCVPISNHLYFYWYRQILGQKVEFLVSFYNNEISEKSEIFDDQFSVERPDGSNFTLKIRSTKLEDSAMYFCASNPLVGYNEQFFGPGTRLTVL.

The chain joins TRBV9 to TRBJ2-1, with TRBD2 matching 14 bases. Germline V CDR1 and CDR2: SGDLS, YYNGEE. This CDR3 is built from 14 residues. With V trimmed by 5 bases and J by 15 bases, 10 bases remained unmatched. The CDR3 DNA reads as TGTGCCAGCAGTCCAGGTGGGACTAGCGGGAGTGCGTTCTTC. This sequence encodes CASSPGGTSGSAFF.